This T cell receptor beta chain is drawn from a study of blood T cells in healthy people across ages. Study overall: Template switching caught about one barcoded beta molecule for each two T cells.

Alongside a J-beta primer mix, a sample-barcoded 5' primer served in a second PCR lasting roughly 7 to 12 cycles. A single record per CDR3 protein comes from TCRdb applying MiXCR to the 5' RACE reads. Here the sample spans roughly 500,000 distinct CDR3 sequences, approximately 25% being singletons. With 4 bases removed from V and 9 bases from J, the gap between germline ends came to 18 bases. In germline, CDR1 is LGHDT, CDR2 YNNKEL (reference sequence). The CDR3 sequence is 14 residues long. Drawing of peripheral blood yielded 8.5 to 10 milliliters from each donor. A further study also used this sample, focusing on T cells of mothers and their children. Per that paper: The study obtained over 8.5 million TCR beta CDR3 reads per mother and a few million per child.

Sequenced material: blood. The gene calls are TRBV3-1 and TRBJ1-1; a weak D match, TRBD1 (6 bases). The TCR comes from a boy between 10 and 17 years old in good health. The CDR3 here is CASSPGQLGEKAFF. CDR3 nucleotides: TGTGCCAGCAGCCCCGGACAGCTTGGTGAAAAAGCTTTCTTT.